The 19 T cell receptor beta chains presented below share a single source sample, sequenced in a study of T cell responses to AZD1222 COVID-19 vaccine. TCRdb keeps only in-frame clones here, not all; method: immunoSEQ multiplex PCR. This table holds roughly 150,000 clones, 91% found once. The sample in question was peripheral blood, obtained 28 days after the second AZD1222 dose. These TCRs come from an adult who received the AZD1222 COVID-19 vaccine.

This chain links TRBV7-9 with TRBJ2-2; possible D gene TRBD1, 5 bases. V lost 2 bases, J lost 4 bases, and 8 bases lay in between. Germline loops: CDR1 SEHNR, CDR2 FQNEAQ (reference sequence). CDR3 length: 14 residues. CDR3 sequence: CASSLFRGTGELFF. The CDR3 nucleotides are TGTGCCAGCAGCTTATTTAGGGGCACCGGGGAGCTGTTTTTT.

The chain has TRBV19 and TRBJ1-5; 7 positions agree with TRBD1. CDR1 and CDR2 (germline): LNHDA, SQIVND (reference sequence). V shed 4 bases and J 1 base; nucleotides not matched to a gene: 10. CDR3 size: 17 residues. CDR3 coding DNA: TGTGCCAGTAGTACAATTGGTACAGGGGTGAGCAATCAGCCCCAGCATTTT. As protein: CASSTIGTGVSNQPQHF.

V gene TRBV6-6 combines with J gene TRBJ1-6, with D hard to call. V lost 6 bases, J lost 0 bases, and 24 bases lay in between. From germline, CDR1 is MNHNY and CDR2 SVGAGI (reference sequence). This CDR3 spans 20 amino acids. The CDR3 region is CASSYQEPSSFSSYNSPLHF. CDR3 DNA: TGTGCCAGCAGCTACCAGGAACCCTCTTCCTTTAGCTCCTATAATTCACCCCTCCACTTT.

The chain has TRBV10-2 and TRBJ1-5; possibly TRBD1 for D (6 bases). CDR3 size: 13 residues. The V end was cut by 4 bases, the J end by 4 bases, with 8 bases between. Germline V gene data show CDR1 as WSHSY and CDR2 as SAAADI. The CDR3 here is CASSVQGNQPQHF. The DNA for the CDR3 is TGCGCCAGCAGTGTACAGGGTAATCAGCCCCAGCATTTT.

The rearrangement uses TRBV6-2 or TRBV6-3 and TRBJ2-7; the match to TRBD1 covers 11 bases. This CDR3 is 19 amino acids long. In germline, CDR1 is MNHEY, CDR2 SVGEGT. V lost 4 bases, J lost 3 bases, and 17 bases stayed unmatched. The CDR3 nucleotides are TGTGCCAGCAGTTCCCTTTCTCCCTGGGCCGGGACAGGGGGCTACGAGCAGTACTTC. Its translation is CASSSLSPWAGTGGYEQYF.

This chain joins TRBV29-1 and TRBJ1-1; TRBD1 might be the D (6 bases). This CDR3 contains 13 residues. Trimming took 7 bases from V and 4 from J, leaving 16 bases between them. Germline V gene sequence: CDR1 SQVTM, CDR2 ANQGSEA. The CDR3 protein is CSGTRARGTEAFF. CDR3 coding DNA: TGCAGCGGCACCAGGGCCAGGGGCACTGAAGCTTTCTTT.

The chain couples TRBV5-4 to TRBJ2-1; 7 bases map to TRBD1. CDR3 length equals 12 residues. Trimming removed 1 base from V and 9 bases from J; junction bases left unmatched: 1. Germline loops: CDR1 SGHNT, CDR2 YYREEE (reference sequence). The CDR3 protein is CASSLRQGEQFF. The CDR3 DNA sequence: TGTGCCAGCAGCTTGAGACAGGGTGAGCAGTTCTTC.

The gene calls are TRBV11-2 and TRBJ2-1; 9 bases are shared with TRBD1. The CDR3 is 13 amino acids. Germline V CDR1 and CDR2: SGHAT, FQNNGV. Germline trimming cut 8 bases from V and 4 bases from J; bases unmatched to any gene: 3. In DNA, the CDR3 is TGTGCCAGCGCACAGGGGGCGTACAATGAGCAGTTCTTC. It specifies CASAQGAYNEQFF.

This clone was seen once. The chain carries TRBV7-9 and TRBJ1-6; a weak D match, TRBD1 (6 bases). The V end was cut by 5 bases, the J end by 9 bases, with 11 bases between. The CDR3 totals 13 residues. The germline gives CDR1 SEHNR, CDR2 FQNEAQ (reference sequence). The CDR3 nucleotides are TGTGCCAGCAGCACGAACAGGGCTTCACCCCTCCACTTT. It is translated as CASSTNRASPLHF.

The chain carries TRBV6-1 and TRBJ2-5; TRBD2 agrees at 10 bases. The V segment lost 2 bases and the J segment 3 bases; nucleotides outside the gene matches: 3. CDR1 and CDR2 (germline): MNHNS, SASEGT. The length of the CDR3 is 15 residues. DNA for the CDR3: TGTGCCAGCAGTGAATTTCTAGCGGGGGAAGAGACCCAGTACTTC. Protein: CASSEFLAGEETQYF.

CDR3 coding DNA: TGTGCCAGCAGCAGGACAGGGAGCAATCAGCCCCAGCATTTT. It encodes CASSRTGSNQPQHF. J is TRBJ1-5 and V is TRBV7-2, with 8 bases fitting TRBD1. Trimming cost V 5 bases and J 1 base; bases outside gene matches: 1. Germline assignment: CDR1 SGHTA and CDR2 FQGNSA. This CDR3 has 14 residues.

V is TRBV18 and J is TRBJ2-3; 7 bases line up with TRBD2. CDR3 length: 15 amino acids. CDR1 and CDR2 from the germline V gene are KGHSH and LQKENI. J gave up 2 bases and V 2 bases, and 4 bases lay outside the gene matches. The CDR3 nucleotides are TGTGCCAGCTCACCAGGGCTAGCGGCCACAGATACGCAGTATTTT. Translating gives CASSPGLAATDTQYF.

Only one count was recorded for this clone. The genes are TRBV24-1 and TRBJ2-3; 7 positions agree with TRBD1. Germline CDR1 reads KGHDR; CDR2 reads SFDVKD. This CDR3 has 16 amino acids. The J segment lost 0 bases and the V segment lost 4 bases, leaving 6 bases of the junction unmatched. CDR3 nucleotides: TGTGCCACCAGTGAGTCCGGGACAGATAGCACAGATACGCAGTATTTT. It is translated as CATSESGTDSTDTQYF.

This sequence joins TRBV27 and TRBJ2-1; D not resolved. The V gene's germline CDR1 is MNHEY and CDR2 SMNVEV (reference sequence). V lost 6 bases to trimming and J lost 3 bases, with 21 bases between them. This CDR3 spans 17 amino acids. The CDR3 DNA follows: TGTGCCAGCAGACAGAAGTTCAAGCTGTCGGACTACAATGAGCAGTTCTTC. Its translation: CASRQKFKLSDYNEQFF.

The genes are TRBV2 and TRBJ2-1; D is unclear. V dropped 8 bases and J dropped 5 bases, with 4 bases sitting between them. The CDR3 length is 10 residues. Germline V gives CDR1 SNHLY, CDR2 FYNNEI. The CDR3 sequence is CASGDNEQFF. In nucleotides, the CDR3 is TGTGCCAGCGGAGACAATGAGCAGTTCTTC.

This sequence joins TRBV25-1 and TRBJ2-7; D is perhaps TRBD2 (6 bases). CDR3 length: 13 amino acids. CDR1 and CDR2 (germline): MGHDK, SYGVNS. V lost 3 bases, J lost 3 bases, and 9 bases lay in between. CDR3 nucleotides: TGTGCCAGCAGTGAGGGGGGTCTCTACGAGCAGTACTTC. This sequence encodes CASSEGGLYEQYF.

This chain connects TRBV6-5 to TRBJ1-1; 7 positions agree with TRBD1. V was clipped by 2 bases and J by 10 bases; unmatched bases: 10. This CDR3 spans 14 amino acids. Germline CDR1 reads MNHEY; CDR2 reads SVGAGI. Here the CDR3 DNA reads TGTGCCAGCAGTTACGGCAGGGGGAGTTTAAGAGCTTTCTTT. Protein product: CASSYGRGSLRAFF.

The J gene is TRBJ2-1, the V gene TRBV9, with TRBD2 matching over 11 bases. This CDR3 has 15 amino acids. Germline trimming cut 3 bases from V and 4 bases from J; bases unmatched to any gene: 3. Looked up from germline, CDR1 is SGDLS and CDR2 is YYNGEE. In nucleotides, the CDR3 is TGTGCCAGCAGCGCCCGACTAGCGGGATACAATGAGCAGTTCTTC. Translating gives CASSARLAGYNEQFF.

The J gene is TRBJ2-1, the V gene TRBV19; D is perhaps TRBD1 (5 bases). The CDR3 extends over 13 amino acids. Germline CDR1 reads LNHDA; CDR2 reads SQIVND (reference sequence). The V end lost 2 bases, the J end lost 10 bases, and 12 bases lay between the germline ends. The CDR3 region has the DNA TGTGCCAGTAGTATAACCCCCCAGGGAGAGCAGTTCTTC. This sequence encodes CASSITPQGEQFF.